Each of the 6 T cell receptor beta chains below was sequenced from the same sample in a study of blood T cell repertoires in COVID-19. Assay: immunoSEQ multiplex PCR; the TCRdb copy retains only in-frame clones and omits some. The sample carries around 68,000 clones, about three quarters recorded once. Sequencing was carried out using peripheral blood. The receptors here all came from a human donor in a cohort sampled during active COVID-19.

J is TRBJ2-1 and V is TRBV24-1, with D unclear. With 5 bases removed from V and 5 bases from J, the gap between germline ends came to 6 bases. In germline, CDR1 is KGHDR, CDR2 SFDVKD. This CDR3 comprises 12 residues. For the CDR3, the DNA is TGTGCCACCAGTGCAGTGGACAATGAGCAGTTCTTC. It specifies CATSAVDNEQFF.

The V call is TRBV28, the J call TRBJ1-1; 7 bases match TRBD1. The J segment lost 4 bases and the V segment lost 2 bases, leaving 13 bases of the junction unmatched. Germline-derived CDR1 and CDR2 are MDHEN and SYDVKM. The length of the CDR3 is 17 residues. The CDR3 DNA sequence: TGTGCCAGCAGTTTAAGGGGAGGCAGGGGGAATGTCACTGAAGCTTTCTTT. Protein: CASSLRGGRGNVTEAFF.

The rearrangement uses TRBV2 and TRBJ2-7; 9 bases align to TRBD2. The CDR3 totals 16 residues. V shed 3 bases and J 3 bases; nucleotides not matched to a gene: 9. Germline V CDR1 and CDR2: SNHLY, FYNNEI. The CDR3 sequence is CASSEREGGPYYEQYF. The CDR3 DNA is TGTGCCAGCAGTGAGCGGGAGGGAGGCCCGTACTACGAGCAGTACTTC. The entire variable domain, with the rest obtained from reference TRBV2 and TRBJ2-7, is as follows: EPEVTQTPSHQVTQMGQEVILRCVPISNHLYFYWYRQILGQKVEFLVSFYNNEISEKSEIFDDQFSVERPDGSNFTLKIRSTKLEDSAMYFCASSEREGGPYYEQYFGPGTRLTVT.

V and J are TRBV13 and TRBJ2-1; D unclear. Trimming shortened V by 0 bases and J by 11 bases, and 5 bases separated the two germline ends. Germline V CDR1 and CDR2: PRHDT, FYEKMQ (reference sequence). CDR3 length: 11 residues. CDR3 residues: CASSLGRKQFF. CDR3 in DNA: TGTGCCAGCAGCTTAGGGAGGAAGCAGTTCTTC. Variable domain in full (rest from reference TRBV13 and TRBJ2-1): AAGVIQSPRHLIKEKRETATLKCYPIPRHDTVYWYQQGPGQDPQFLISFYEKMQSDKGSIPDRFSAQQFSDYHSELNMSSLELGDSALYFCASSLGRKQFFGPGTRLTVL.

This sequence joins TRBV11-2 and TRBJ2-7; 11 nucleotides align to TRBD1. J was trimmed by 3 bases and V by 2 bases; bases with no gene match: 3. The germline V gene has CDR1 SGHAT and CDR2 FQNNGV. This CDR3 region has 15 residues. CDR3 sequence (DNA): TGTGCCAGCAGCTTAACGGGACAGGGGGGCTACGAGCAGTACTTC. Amino acid sequence: CASSLTGQGGYEQYF.

This rearrangement joins TRBV27 to TRBJ2-3; D gene unclear. The germline CDR1 and CDR2 sequences are MNHEY and SMNVEV (reference sequence). The CDR3 contains 14 residues. The V end lost 8 bases, the J end lost 4 bases, and 16 bases lay between the germline ends. The chain's CDR3 is CASARDNNADTQYF. The CDR3 DNA is TGTGCCAGCGCCCGTGACAATAATGCAGATACGCAGTATTTT.